These 2 T cell receptor beta chains were all obtained from the same sample, sequenced in a study of cytomegalovirus exposure and HLA in healthy donors. Researchers ran the PCR with 60 Vbeta and 13 Jbeta primers. Data came from immunoSEQ multiplex PCR; TCRdb stores just in-frame clones and leaves some out. The data show 55,000 to 80,000 clones, with roughly 75% seen just once and 20% to 25% held by the top ten. The sequenced sample was PBMCs. Receptors were obtained from a woman aged 40 to 50 in good health and CMV-seropositive.

There are a few counts of this clone. The CDR3 sequence: CAISGAGRQADTQYF. Here the CDR3 DNA reads TGTGCCATCAGTGGGGCAGGGCGTCAAGCAGATACGCAGTATTTT. This chain uses TRBV10-3 with TRBJ2-3, with a weak D call TRBD1 (5 bases). The CDR3 totals 15 residues. From germline, CDR1 is ENHRY and CDR2 SYGVKD. Trimming stripped 4 bases from V and 4 bases from J, with 15 bases between.

This clone has only one observation. The chain combines TRBV18 with TRBJ1-5; 7 nucleotides line up with TRBD1. Germline CDR1 is KGHSH and CDR2 is LQKENI. This CDR3 contains 16 residues. J gave up 7 bases and V 2 bases, and 11 bases lay outside the gene matches. In DNA form, the CDR3 reads TGTGCCAGCTCACCAACCGGGACAGCAGGGAGGCAGCCCCAGCATTTT. Encoded protein: CASSPTGTAGRQPQHF.